This record covers a single T cell receptor (beta chain). The record originates from a study of T cell responses to AZD1222 COVID-19 vaccine. The table came from immunoSEQ multiplex PCR; TCRdb's copy has only in-frame clones and leaves some out. The data hold 150,000 or so clones, with 85% to 95% observed a single time. This CDR3 spans 14 amino acids. The ends lost 8 bases at V and 4 bases at J; junction bases unmatched: 4. Germline lookup yields CDR1 SNHLY and CDR2 FYNNEI. The sequenced sample was peripheral blood, obtained on day 0 of AZD1222 vaccination. The receptor comes from an adult in good health. The rearrangement joins TRBV2 to TRBJ2-1, with TRBD2 identical over 11 bases. The CDR3 DNA reads as TGTGCCAGCGGTAGCGGGAGGGCGTACAATGAGCAGTTCTTC. This encodes CASGSGRAYNEQFF.